This TCR beta chain was observed in a study of cytomegalovirus exposure and HLA in healthy donors. As for the study in general: Sequencing of 180 million or so T cells in an earlier analysis found about 120 million unique TCR beta sequences.

Findings and caveats of the study: Overall, 164 TCR beta chains were annotated as cytomegalovirus-associated.

Germline V gene sequence: CDR1 LGHNA, CDR2 YNFKEQ. CDR3 length: 14 amino acids. V lost 0 bases to trimming and J lost 6 bases, with 11 bases between them. Turning to this clone: What it recognizes is unknown.

The PCR contained 60 Vbeta and 13 Jbeta primers. The method was immunoSEQ multiplex PCR; TCRdb's version includes in-frame clones alone and lacks a portion of them. The sample gives 95,000 to 150,000 clones, roughly 80% of which show up once; 8% to 9% is in the top ten. The sequence came from a female donor in good health and CMV-seropositive. Source material: PBMCs. The chain carries TRBV4-2 and TRBJ1-2; TRBD1 might be the D (5 bases). The CDR3 here is CASSQDAGGDGYTF. In nucleotides, the CDR3 is TGTGCCAGCAGCCAAGATGCCGGGGGAGATGGCTACACCTTC.